One sample yielded the 22 T cell receptor beta chains listed below, sequenced in a study of early T cells in non-severe SARS-CoV-2 infection. TCRdb independently ran MiXCR on the 5' RACE reads; one entry per CDR3 protein. The data hold about 77,000 distinct CDR3 sequences, with less than 15% observed a single time. The sample here was whole blood, taken at baseline. All receptors come from an adult who was a healthcare worker with PCR-confirmed SARS-CoV-2 infection or an uninfected control (not recorded which). The donor label of this sample is uncertain.

The CDR3 region is CASSPDYDQYF. CDR3 coding DNA: TGTGCCAGCTCCCCCGACTACGATCAGTACTTC. This chain links TRBV18 with TRBJ2-5; D might be TRBD2 (5 bases). The V end was cut by 6 bases, the J end by 11 bases, with 13 bases between. The germline V gene encodes CDR1 KGHSH and CDR2 LQKENI. CDR3 length: 11 residues.

This clonotype has ten or more counts. This sequence joins TRBV27 and TRBJ2-7; no firm D call. CDR3 length: 10 amino acids. Trimming removed 1 base at V and 5 bases at J, with 0 bases between. Germline CDR1 and CDR2: MNHEY and SMNVEV (reference sequence). In DNA, the CDR3 is TGTGCCAGCAGTTTATACGAGCAGTACTTC. Translation: CASSLYEQYF.

This clonotype was detected ten times or more. The chain combines TRBV4-3 with TRBJ1-5; D is possibly TRBD1 (6 bases). Germline V CDR1 and CDR2: LGHNA, YSLEER. The V end lost 0 bases, the J end lost 3 bases, and 12 bases lay between the germline ends. This CDR3 is built from 16 residues. The CDR3 coding sequence is TGCGCCAGCAGCCAAGATTTCAGGGGCCACAATCAGCCCCAGCATTTT. Translated, it gives CASSQDFRGHNQPQHF.

This clonotype was found a few times. The gene calls are TRBV4-3 and TRBJ2-1; possible D gene TRBD2, 7 bases. The V end lost 0 bases, the J end lost 4 bases, and 13 bases lay between the germline ends. Germline lookup yields CDR1 LGHNA and CDR2 YSLEER. The CDR3 spans 16 residues. CDR3 bases: TGCGCCAGCAGCCAAGATAAGGGGGGGCAGTACAATGAGCAGTTCTTC. Its protein product is CASSQDKGGQYNEQFF.

This clonotype occurred a few times. The rearrangement uses TRBV2 and TRBJ1-3; 8 nucleotides align to TRBD1. V lost 6 bases and J lost 1; bases outside the gene matches: 2. Germline-derived CDR1 and CDR2 are SNHLY and FYNNEI. This CDR3 is 14 amino acids long. The CDR3 DNA follows: TGTGCCAGCAGCTACAGGGGGTCTGGAAACACCATATATTTT. Its translation: CASSYRGSGNTIYF.

Of note for this clonotype: One end of the junction varies from germline; a read error may be responsible. The chain recombines TRBV7-8 with TRBJ1-2, with 9 nucleotides matching TRBD1. CDR1 SGHVS and CDR2 FQNEAQ come from the germline V gene. This CDR3 is built from 16 residues. The CDR3 DNA reads TGTGCCAGCAGCGTAGCCGCCGGGACAGGGTACCATGGCTACACCTTC. It yields the protein CASSVAAGTGYHGYTF.

The V gene is TRBV18, the J gene TRBJ2-7, with D uncertain. The CDR3 spans 14 residues. V was shortened by 6 bases and J by 0 bases, with 12 bases between the two germline ends. Per germline, CDR1 KGHSH and CDR2 LQKENI. The CDR3 sequence: CASSPFKNSYEQYF. In DNA, the CDR3 is TGTGCCAGCTCCCCGTTTAAGAACTCCTACGAGCAGTACTTC.

This rearrangement joins TRBV4-1 to TRBJ1-1; D remains unclear. Trimming removed 4 bases at V and 5 bases at J, with 14 bases between. The CDR3 is made up of 14 amino acids. Germline values: CDR1 MGHRA, CDR2 YSYEKL. CDR3 sequence reads: CASSPNGGETEAFF. In DNA, the CDR3 is TGCGCCAGCAGCCCGAATGGAGGAGAAACTGAAGCTTTCTTT.

There are a few counts of this clonotype. The chain has TRBV5-1 and TRBJ2-2, with D possibly being TRBD1 (6 bases). V gave up 3 bases and J gave up 7 bases, with 13 bases separating them. The CDR3 totals 14 residues. Germline V gene lookup returns CDR1 SGHRS and CDR2 YFSETQ. The chain's CDR3 is CASSSPEGGGELFF. CDR3 in DNA: TGCGCCAGCAGCTCGCCCGAAGGGGGCGGGGAGCTGTTTTTT.

This clonotype was counted only a few times. The CDR3 nucleotides read TGCAGTGCTAGAGATCCGTTCAGGGAGGCCGGGGAGCTGTTTTTT. It encodes CSARDPFREAGELFF. This chain links TRBV20-1 with TRBJ2-2; TRBD2 is a possible D gene (6 bases). The V and J ends lost 0 bases and 6 bases respectively, with 14 bases between them. The CDR3 has 15 amino acids. Germline V gene data show CDR1 as DFQATT and CDR2 as SNEGSKA (reference sequence).

This clonotype was found a few times. The chain couples TRBV6-6 to TRBJ2-3, with a possible D match to TRBD1 (5 bases). Germline CDR1 and CDR2: MNHNY and SVGAGI (reference sequence). Trimming pared 7 bases from V and 0 bases from J, leaving 17 bases between. The length of the CDR3 is 16 residues. For the CDR3, the DNA is TGTGCCAGCAACCGCCGTCAGGGTACTAGCACAGATACGCAGTATTTT. Protein sequence: CASNRRQGTSTDTQYF.

This clonotype was found a few times. The chain is built from TRBV6-5 and TRBJ2-3, with TRBD1 matching 9 bases. The CDR3 runs to 16 residues. V lost 7 bases to trimming and J lost 1 base; unmatched junction nucleotides: 9. From germline, CDR1 is MNHEY and CDR2 SVGAGI. Here the CDR3 reads CASTPIGTGRTDTQYF. The CDR3, as DNA: TGTGCCAGCACCCCGATCGGGACAGGGCGCACAGATACGCAGTATTTT.

The rearrangement links TRBV7-2 to TRBJ1-3, with D perhaps matching TRBD1 (5 bases). Germline-derived CDR1 and CDR2 are SGHTA and FQGNSA. The V end lost 5 bases, the J end lost 0 bases, and 11 bases lay between the germline ends. The CDR3 length is 15 residues. The CDR3: CASSMGPISGNTIYF. In DNA form, the CDR3 reads TGTGCCAGCAGCATGGGACCGATCTCTGGAAACACCATATATTTT.

The V and J genes are TRBV19 and TRBJ2-5, with 9 bases identical to TRBD2. Looked up from germline, CDR1 is LNHDA and CDR2 is SQIVND (reference sequence). CDR3 length equals 14 residues. After removal of 4 bases from V and 4 bases from J, the junction contained 4 bases not matched to a gene. This chain's CDR3 is CASSTIAGVETQYF. The CDR3 DNA reads as TGTGCCAGTAGTACAATAGCGGGAGTAGAGACCCAGTACTTC.

This clonotype was counted a few times. The genes are TRBV6-6 and TRBJ1-4; D not certain. Germline-derived CDR1 and CDR2 are MNHNY and SVGAGI (reference sequence). The V end lost 6 bases, the J end lost 8 bases, and 13 bases lay between the germline ends. This CDR3 spans 13 amino acids. Here the CDR3 DNA reads TGTGCCAGCAGACAAGGCGCCCAAGAAAAACTGTTTTTT. Amino acid sequence: CASRQGAQEKLFF.

In this sample, this clonotype turned up many times. The chain recombines TRBV18 with TRBJ2-1, with D perhaps matching TRBD1 (6 bases). Trimming removed 3 bases from V and 8 bases from J, with 11 bases in between. Germline CDR1 and CDR2: KGHSH and LQKENI. CDR3 length equals 13 residues. The CDR3 DNA sequence: TGTGCCAGCTCACCCCAGGGGATCTATGAGCAGTTCTTC. Amino acid sequence: CASSPQGIYEQFF.

This clonotype has a count of ten or more. The rearrangement joins TRBV6-6 to TRBJ2-1; 12 bases match TRBD2. This CDR3 is 14 amino acids long. Germline V CDR1 and CDR2: MNHNY, SVGAGI (reference sequence). V dropped 5 bases and J dropped 8; count of bases not matched to a gene: 4. The CDR3 coding sequence is TGTGCCAGCAGTCTAGCGGGAGGGTACGATGAGCAGTTCTTC. Its protein product is CASSLAGGYDEQFF.

A word on this clonotype: Possible read error: a much larger clone is one base away. The chain uses TRBV10-3 and TRBJ1-1; D is uncertain. The CDR3 is 14 amino acids. CDR1 is ENHRY and CDR2 is SYGVKD in the germline V gene. The CDR3 DNA reads TGTGCCATCAGTGGACCGGAGGGTAGAACTGAAGCTTCCTTT. It specifies CAISGPEGRTEASF.

This clonotype was observed a handful of times. V is TRBV24-1 and J is TRBJ2-2; D is uncertain. V lost 4 bases and J 4 bases, leaving 6 bases between the germline ends. This CDR3 has 13 amino acids. Per germline, CDR1 KGHDR and CDR2 SFDVKD. CDR3 nucleotides: TGTGCCACCAGTGAGTCCGGCACCGGGGAGCTGTTTTTT. Amino acids: CATSESGTGELFF.

This clonotype has a handful of counts. One junction end disagrees with the germline gene, perhaps due to a read error. The J gene is TRBJ1-2, the V gene TRBV5-5; unclear D gene. The germline CDR1 and CDR2 sequences are SGHKS and YYEKEE (reference sequence). The CDR3 contains 13 residues. In nucleotides, the CDR3 is TGTGCCAGCAGCTTGGATTGGATGCGATTGATCGTCTTC. It yields the protein CASSLDWMRLIVF.

This clonotype came up many times. The chain couples TRBV19 to TRBJ2-3, with 12 bases identical to TRBD2. The CDR3 is 17 amino acids. Germline values: CDR1 LNHDA, CDR2 SQIVND (reference sequence). J was trimmed by 5 bases and V by 10 bases; bases with no gene match: 16. The CDR3 spells CATLHRRGLAGRDTQYF. In DNA, the CDR3 is TGTGCCACCCTCCACCGCCGGGGACTAGCGGGTCGAGATACGCAGTATTTT.

The chain uses TRBV19 and TRBJ1-5, with TRBD1 identical over 10 bases. In germline, CDR1 is LNHDA, CDR2 SQIVND (reference sequence). Trimming cost V 3 bases and J 7 bases; bases outside gene matches: 6. The CDR3 runs to 15 residues. The CDR3, as DNA: TGTGCCAGTAGTATCCCGGGACAGGGGCAACAGCCCCAGCATTTT. Translating it yields CASSIPGQGQQPQHF.